This section outlines one T cell receptor beta chain sequence together with its context. This specimen comes from a study of blood T cell repertoires in COVID-19. Study background: Sites across the United States, Italy and Spain contributed samples from acute and convalescent COVID-19.

V was clipped by 1 base and J by 5 bases; unmatched bases: 6. The germline gives CDR1 SEHNR, CDR2 FQNEAQ (reference sequence). The CDR3 is made up of 16 amino acids. Method: immunoSEQ multiplex PCR; TCRdb's copy keeps in-frame clones and lacks some. The sample yields some 320,000 clones, approximately 91% seen once. Sample: PBMCs or T cells enriched from blood (not recorded which). This TCR was sampled from a man aged 60 to 75 who had recovered from COVID-19. The chain combines TRBV7-9 with TRBJ2-1; 9 bases match TRBD2. For the CDR3, the DNA is TGTGCCAGCAGCTTAGGAAGCGGGAGGAGGGACAATGAGCAGTTCTTC. It translates to CASSLGSGRRDNEQFF.